The rows below give T cell receptor beta chains drawn from one sample of a study of CDR3 diversity in severe acne. TCRdb analysed the PCR reads with MiXCR anew, one entry per CDR3 protein. The sample records 97,000 or so distinct CDR3 sequences, roughly half being singletons. The sequenced sample consisted of blood. Receptors originate from a male donor with acne. The CDR3 runs from the conserved cysteine through the conserved F or W. D genes are given only for firm matches. Size is omitted from some rows. Given values are once, few, many or a class for expanded clones.

abundance,j_gene,d_gene,v_gene,CDR3nt,CDR3aa
.,TRBJ1-1,.,TRBV24-1,TGTGCCACCAGTGATGGCAGCAAAGCTTTCTTT,CATSDGSKAFF
.,TRBJ2-4,.,TRBV30,TGTGCCTCCACCGCAACGGGGGAAATCGGAGAGAACATTCAGTACTTC,CASTATGEIGENIQYF
.,TRBJ1-5,.,TRBV20-1,TGCAGTGCTAGACCTCAAGGGGGGCTATGGAATCAGCCCCAGCATTTT,CSARPQGGLWNQPQHF
.,TRBJ2-2,TRBD1,TRBV7-9,TGTGCCAGCAGCTTTCGACAGGGTAACACCGGGGAGCTGTTTTTT,CASSFRQGNTGELFF
many,TRBJ1-2,.,TRBV7-9,TGTGCCAGCAGCTTAGCCGGCAGTTATAACTATGGCTACACCTTC,CASSLAGSYNYGYTF
.,TRBJ2-3,.,TRBV20-1,TGCAGTGCTAGACCCCCCGGGACCACAGATACGCAGTATTTT,CSARPPGTTDTQYF
many,TRBJ2-5,.,TRBV4-2,TGTGCCAGCAGCCAAGTATACCCGGCGAAGACCCAGTACTTC,CASSQVYPAKTQYF
many,TRBJ2-5,.,TRBV15,TGTGCCACCAGCAGAGATCAAAACAGACAAGAGACCCAGTACTTC,CATSRDQNRQETQYF
.,TRBJ2-7,.,TRBV13,TGTGCCAGCAGCTTAGGGTCGTTGGGCGAGCAGTACTTC,CASSLGSLGEQYF
many,TRBJ2-3,TRBD1,TRBV29-1,TGCAGCGTTGGGGGGACAGGGGGGCGAACAGATACGCAGTATTTT,CSVGGTGGRTDTQYF
.,TRBJ2-5,.,TRBV10-3,TGTGCCATCAGTGAGCTGCGGGACAGCCCTAGTGAGACCCAGTACTTC,CAISELRDSPSETQYF
.,TRBJ2-7,TRBD2,TRBV11-1,TGTGCCAGCAGCTTAGCGCGCGCGGGAGCGGTAAGCGAGCAGTACTTC,CASSLARAGAVSEQYF
.,TRBJ2-1,.,TRBV7-3,TGTGCCAGCAGCTTAACTCCGGGAGCTTATGGCAATGAGCAGTTCTTC,CASSLTPGAYGNEQFF
.,TRBJ1-1,.,TRBV13,TGTGCCAGCAGCCGGGGGGCAGGTACTGAAGCTTTCTTT,CASSRGAGTEAFF
many,TRBJ2-2,.,TRBV7-9,TGTGCCAGCAGCTTTTCCCCTTTTAGCGGTGGGAACACCGGGGAGCTGTTTTTT,CASSFSPFSGGNTGELFF
.,TRBJ2-7,TRBD2,TRBV20-1,TGCAGTGCTAGGGGAACCGGGACTAGCGGGAGGAGCTCCTACGAGCAGTACTTC,CSARGTGTSGRSSYEQYF
many,TRBJ1-2,.,TRBV6-5,TGTGCCAGCAGTCAGCAGGGGAATGGCTACACCTTC,CASSQQGNGYTF
many,TRBJ1-1,.,TRBV5-1,TGCGCCAGCAGCTTGGCGAGGGCGAAAAGTAACACTGAAGCTTTCTTT,CASSLARAKSNTEAFF
many,TRBJ2-1,.,TRBV3-1,TGTGCCAGCAGCCCCCCGGGCTCCTACAATGAGCAGTTCTTC,CASSPPGSYNEQFF
.,TRBJ2-7,.,TRBV10-2,TGCGCCAGCAGGAGGGAAACGGGACAAATATACGAGCAGTACTTC,CASRRETGQIYEQYF
.,TRBJ2-3,TRBD2,TRBV20-1,TGCAGTGCTAGAGATGTAACTAGCGGGAGCACCGCGGATACGCAGTATTTT,CSARDVTSGSTADTQYF
.,TRBJ2-7,TRBD1,TRBV29-1,TGCAGCGTTACCGGGACAGGCGAGCAGTACTTC,CSVTGTGEQYF
.,TRBJ1-5,.,TRBV25-1,TGTGCCAGCAGTTTTTCCAATCAGCCCCAGCATTTT,CASSFSNQPQHF
.,TRBJ2-5,.,TRBV10-3,TGTGCCATCAGTACTAGTAACCAAGAGACCCAGTACTTC,CAISTSNQETQYF
many,TRBJ1-1,.,TRBV4-3,TGCGCCAGCAGCCAAGGGAGCACGGACACTGAAGCTTTCTTT,CASSQGSTDTEAFF
.,TRBJ1-2,.,TRBV29-1,TGCAGCGTTGAACGGGACTATGGCTACACCTTC,CSVERDYGYTF
.,TRBJ1-5,.,TRBV7-2,TGTGCCAGCAGCCCGTCCTTAGATCAGCCCCAGCATTTT,CASSPSLDQPQHF
many,TRBJ2-7,.,TRBV27,TGTGCCAGCAGCCCCACCTCGGGGGCGGGGAGGGGTTACGAGCAGTACTTC,CASSPTSGAGRGYEQYF
few,TRBJ2-1,TRBD2,TRBV19,TGTGCCAGTAGTACGGGGACTAGCGGGAGGTCCTACAATGAGCAGTTCTTC,CASSTGTSGRSYNEQFF
.,TRBJ1-4,.,TRBV9,TGTGCCAGCAGCCCCCACCTGGATCCCCTTGCAACTAATGAAAAACTGTTTTTT,CASSPHLDPLATNEKLFF
.,TRBJ1-6,TRBD1,TRBV27,TGTGCCAGTCGTCCCGGGACAGCCAATTCACCCCTCCACTTT,CASRPGTANSPLHF
.,TRBJ1-1,TRBD1,TRBV12-3/TRBV12-4,TGTGCCAGCATAGTTCAGGGGGATACTGAAGCTTTCTTT,CASIVQGDTEAFF
few,TRBJ2-7,TRBD2,TRBV28,TGTGCCAGCAGTCGAGGACTAGCGGGAAAAAAGGCCTACGAGCAGTACTTC,CASSRGLAGKKAYEQYF
many,TRBJ2-7,TRBD2,TRBV5-8,TGTGCCAGCAGCTTGGCCTCCGGGGTCGGCCTAGCGGGAGGCGAGCAGTACTTC,CASSLASGVGLAGGEQYF
many,TRBJ1-5,.,TRBV12-3/TRBV12-4,TGTGCCAGCAGGTTCAGGGTTGGGCAGCCCCAGCATTTT,CASRFRVGQPQHF
.,TRBJ2-1,TRBD2,TRBV20-1,TGCAGTGCTAGAGATGTAACTAGCGGTTACAATGAGCAGTTCTTC,CSARDVTSGYNEQFF
few,TRBJ2-1,TRBD2,TRBV11-3,TGTGCCAGCAGCTTAGCCGCCCCTGGACTAGCGGGAGAGGCTTACAATGAGCAGTTCTTC,CASSLAAPGLAGEAYNEQFF
many,TRBJ2-7,TRBD1,TRBV6-2/TRBV6-3,TGTGCCAGCGGCTTAGGACAGGTGTTATACGAGCAGTACTTC,CASGLGQVLYEQYF
many,TRBJ1-2,.,TRBV5-4,TGTGCCAGCAGGGTGGACAGTGTAAATGGCTACACCTTC,CASRVDSVNGYTF
.,TRBJ2-1,TRBD2,TRBV24-1,TGTGCCACCAGTGACGACGGACTAGTTCGGAATGAGCAGTTCTTC,CATSDDGLVRNEQFF
many,TRBJ2-1,.,TRBV20-1,TGCAGTGCTAGTCCCTCGGGGCTCAATGAGCAGTTCTTC,CSASPSGLNEQFF
many,TRBJ2-3,.,TRBV6-4,TGTGCCAGCAGTGACAGGGGCACAGATACGCAGTATTTT,CASSDRGTDTQYF
many,TRBJ2-5,TRBD2,TRBV20-1,TGCAGTGCTCCCGCGGGGGGCCAAGAGACCCAGTACTTC,CSAPAGGQETQYF
.,TRBJ2-5,.,TRBV7-2,TGTGCCAGCAGCTCCTCTACATGGACCCAGTACTTC,CASSSSTWTQYF
.,TRBJ2-5,TRBD2,TRBV7-8,TGTGCCAGCAGCCCCAGACTAGCTAGACAAGAGACCCAGTACTTC,CASSPRLARQETQYF
many,TRBJ2-3,.,TRBV11-2,TGTGCCAGCAGCTTAAGTCAAGCAGATACGCAGTATTTT,CASSLSQADTQYF
medium-sized,TRBJ2-7,.,TRBV20-1,TGCAGTGCTAGAGGGCCATGGACAGAAGAGAACGAGCAGTACTTC,CSARGPWTEENEQYF
.,TRBJ2-3,TRBD2,TRBV20-1,TGCAGTGCCCTACCGGCTAGCGGGCCAAGCACAGATACGCAGTATTTT,CSALPASGPSTDTQYF
many,TRBJ2-7,.,TRBV19,TGTGCCAGTAGCCCCAAGGCCGTCCGCTCCTACGAGCAGTACTTC,CASSPKAVRSYEQYF
once,TRBJ2-5,TRBD1,TRBV28,TGTGCCAGCAGCCTTCAGTACAGGGGGCGGAAGACCCAGTACTTC,CASSLQYRGRKTQYF